This note documents a single TCR beta chain sequence. The authors' processing: Estimates of nucleated cell counts were drawn from the amplification of reference gene primers. Using immunoSEQ multiplex PCR, the repertoire was profiled, and TCRdb retains in-frame clones only, with some absent. V, J and clone size were drawn from that table, and D and trimming were deduced from the DNA. This sample yields 70,000 to 95,000 clones, of which around 80% are seen a single time; 20% to 25% belongs to the top ten. Trimming shortened V by 2 bases and J by 4 bases, and 8 bases separated the two germline ends. This CDR3 is 13 amino acids long. CDR1 is SGHTA, CDR2 FQGTGA, per germline. This record belongs to a study of blood T cell repertoires in COVID-19. About the research overall: Acute-phase and convalescent COVID-19 samples originated in the United States, Italy and Spain. PBMCs, B-cell-depleted T cells, or T cells were the source of the cDNA or gDNA that made up the material.

This receptor was identified in a human donor in a cohort sampled during active COVID-19. The sample comprised peripheral blood. The chain has TRBV7-3 and TRBJ2-5, with D uncertain. CDR3 residues: CASSLGQIETQYF. DNA for the CDR3: TGTGCCAGCAGCTTAGGGCAGATAGAGACCCAGTACTTC. Drawing the rest from reference TRBV7-3 and TRBJ2-5, the complete variable domain is GAGVSQTPSNKVTEKGKYVELRCDPISGHTALYWYRQSLGQGPEFLIYFQGTGAADDSGLPNDRFFAVRPEGSVSTLKIQRTERGDSAVYLCASSLGQIETQYFGPGTRLLVL.